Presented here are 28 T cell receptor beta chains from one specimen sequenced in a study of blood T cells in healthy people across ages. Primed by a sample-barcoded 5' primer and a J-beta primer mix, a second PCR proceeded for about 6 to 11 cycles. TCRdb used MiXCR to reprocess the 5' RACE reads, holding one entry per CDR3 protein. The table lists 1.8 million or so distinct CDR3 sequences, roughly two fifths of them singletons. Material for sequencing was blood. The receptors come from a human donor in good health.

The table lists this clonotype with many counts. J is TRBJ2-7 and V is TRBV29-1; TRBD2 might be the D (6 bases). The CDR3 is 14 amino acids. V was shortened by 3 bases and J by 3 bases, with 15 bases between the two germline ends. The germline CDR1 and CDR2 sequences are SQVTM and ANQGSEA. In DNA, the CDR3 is TGCAGCGTTGAGATCCCCAGCGGGTTCTACGAGCAGTACTTC. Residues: CSVEIPSGFYEQYF.

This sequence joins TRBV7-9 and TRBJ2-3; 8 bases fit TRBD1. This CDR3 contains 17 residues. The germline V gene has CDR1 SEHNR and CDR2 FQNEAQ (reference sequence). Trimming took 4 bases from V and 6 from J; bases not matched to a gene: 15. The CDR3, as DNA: TGTGCCAGCAGCTCTACCTCCGGGACAGGAATCACGGATACGCAGTATTTT. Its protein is CASSSTSGTGITDTQYF.

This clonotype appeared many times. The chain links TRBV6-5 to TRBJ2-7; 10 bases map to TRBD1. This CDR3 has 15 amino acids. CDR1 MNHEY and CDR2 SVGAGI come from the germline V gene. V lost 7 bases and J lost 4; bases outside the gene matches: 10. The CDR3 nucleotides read TGTGCCAGCAAAATCGGGACAGGGGTTGGTTACGAGCAGTACTTC. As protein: CASKIGTGVGYEQYF.

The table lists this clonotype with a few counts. This chain's CDR3 is CASSLRLGSSYNEQFF. CDR3 nucleotide sequence: TGCGCCAGCAGCTTACGACTAGGCAGCTCCTACAATGAGCAGTTCTTC. The V gene is TRBV5-1, the J gene TRBJ2-1; a possible D gene is TRBD2 (6 bases). Germline loops: CDR1 SGHRS, CDR2 YFSETQ. The CDR3 extends over 16 amino acids. V was cut by 2 bases and J by 0 bases, with 12 bases left in between.

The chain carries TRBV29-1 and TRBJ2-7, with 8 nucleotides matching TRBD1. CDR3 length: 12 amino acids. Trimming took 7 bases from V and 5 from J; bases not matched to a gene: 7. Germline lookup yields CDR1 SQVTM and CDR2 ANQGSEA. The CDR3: CSAETGVNEQYF. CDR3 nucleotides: TGCAGCGCTGAGACAGGGGTCAACGAGCAGTACTTC.

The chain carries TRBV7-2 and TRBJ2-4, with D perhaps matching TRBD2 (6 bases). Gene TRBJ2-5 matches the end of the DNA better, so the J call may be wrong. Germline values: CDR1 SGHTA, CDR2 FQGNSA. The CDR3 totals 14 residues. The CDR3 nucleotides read TGTGCCAGCAGCCGGGAGTCACGTGCGGAGACCCAGTACTTC. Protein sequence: CASSRESRAETQYF.

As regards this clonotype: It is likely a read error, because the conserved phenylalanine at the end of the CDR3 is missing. This chain's CDR3 is CASSFQGLAGYDNEQFS. DNA for the CDR3: TGTGCCAGCAGCTTTCAAGGACTAGCGGGGTATGACAATGAGCAGTTCTCC. The chain combines TRBV7-2 with TRBJ2-1; TRBD2 matches at 12 bases. Trimming at V came to 3 bases and at J to 5 bases, leaving 8 bases not matched to a gene. The length of the CDR3 is 17 residues. The germline gives CDR1 SGHTA, CDR2 FQGNSA.

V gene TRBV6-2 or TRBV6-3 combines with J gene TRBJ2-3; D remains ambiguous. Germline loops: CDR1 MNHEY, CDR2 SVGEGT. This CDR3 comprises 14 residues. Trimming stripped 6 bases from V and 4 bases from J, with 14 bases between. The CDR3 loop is CASSHTLTSDTQYF. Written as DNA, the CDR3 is TGTGCCAGCAGCCACACACTGACTTCAGATACGCAGTATTTT.

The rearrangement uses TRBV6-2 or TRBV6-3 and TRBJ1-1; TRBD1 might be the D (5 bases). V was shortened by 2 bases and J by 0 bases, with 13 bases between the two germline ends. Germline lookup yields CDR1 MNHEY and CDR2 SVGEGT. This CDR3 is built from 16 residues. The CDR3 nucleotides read TGTGCCAGCAGTTACACCTTACGGGGGATGAACACTGAAGCTTTCTTT. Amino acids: CASSYTLRGMNTEAFF.

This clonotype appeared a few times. The CDR3 here is CSARFETQYF. CDR3 coding DNA: TGCAGTGCTAGATTCGAGACCCAGTACTTC. The gene calls are TRBV20-1 and TRBJ2-5; D not resolved. Trimming removed 2 bases from V and 5 bases from J, with 3 bases in between. This CDR3 has 10 residues. CDR1 DFQATT and CDR2 SNEGSKA come from the germline V gene (reference sequence).

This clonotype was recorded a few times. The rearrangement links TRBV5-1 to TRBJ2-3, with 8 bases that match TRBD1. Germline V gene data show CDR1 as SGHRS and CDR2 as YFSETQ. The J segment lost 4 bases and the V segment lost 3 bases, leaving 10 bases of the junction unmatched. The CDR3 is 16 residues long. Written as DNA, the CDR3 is TGCGCCAGCAGCTCACAGGGGGGATACCAGTCAGATACGCAGTATTTT. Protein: CASSSQGGYQSDTQYF.

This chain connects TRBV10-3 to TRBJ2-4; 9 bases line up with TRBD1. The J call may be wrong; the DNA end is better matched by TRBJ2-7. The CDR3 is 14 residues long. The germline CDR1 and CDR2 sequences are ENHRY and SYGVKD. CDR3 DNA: TGTGCCACCCGGCCGGGACAGGGCTCCTACGAGCAGTACTTC. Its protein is CATRPGQGSYEQYF.

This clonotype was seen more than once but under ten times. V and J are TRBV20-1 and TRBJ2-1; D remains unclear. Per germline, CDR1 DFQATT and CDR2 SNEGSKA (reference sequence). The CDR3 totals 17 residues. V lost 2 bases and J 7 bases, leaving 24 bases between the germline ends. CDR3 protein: CSARISPGLGGSNEQFF. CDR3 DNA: TGCAGTGCTAGAATCTCCCCTGGTTTGGGTGGGTCTAATGAGCAGTTCTTC.

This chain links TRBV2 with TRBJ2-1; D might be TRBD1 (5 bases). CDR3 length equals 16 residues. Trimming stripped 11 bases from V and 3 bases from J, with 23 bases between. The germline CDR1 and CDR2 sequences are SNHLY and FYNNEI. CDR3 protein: CARSRETGGDYNEQFF. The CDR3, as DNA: TGTGCCCGGTCCCGAGAAACAGGTGGGGACTACAATGAGCAGTTCTTC.

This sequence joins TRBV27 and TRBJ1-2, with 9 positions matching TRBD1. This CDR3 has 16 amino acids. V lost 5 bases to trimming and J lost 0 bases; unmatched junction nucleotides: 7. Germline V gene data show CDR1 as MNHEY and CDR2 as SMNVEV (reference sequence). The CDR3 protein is CASSENRGRSNYGYTF. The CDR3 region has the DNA TGTGCCAGCAGTGAAAACAGGGGGCGGTCTAACTATGGCTACACCTTC.

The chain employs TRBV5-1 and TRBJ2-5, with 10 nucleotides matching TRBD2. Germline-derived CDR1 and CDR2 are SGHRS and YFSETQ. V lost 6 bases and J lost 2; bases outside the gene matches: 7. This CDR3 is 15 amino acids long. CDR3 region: CASTTSGVTQETQYF. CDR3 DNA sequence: TGCGCCAGCACCACTAGCGGGGTGACTCAAGAGACCCAGTACTTC.

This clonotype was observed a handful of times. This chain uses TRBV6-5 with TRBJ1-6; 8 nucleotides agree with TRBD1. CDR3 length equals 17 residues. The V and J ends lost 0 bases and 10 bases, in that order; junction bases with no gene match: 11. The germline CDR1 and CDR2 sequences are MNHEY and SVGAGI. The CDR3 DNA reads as TGTGCCAGCAGTTACTCAGTTCCTGGACAGGGCGTATCACCCCTCCACTTT. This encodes CASSYSVPGQGVSPLHF.

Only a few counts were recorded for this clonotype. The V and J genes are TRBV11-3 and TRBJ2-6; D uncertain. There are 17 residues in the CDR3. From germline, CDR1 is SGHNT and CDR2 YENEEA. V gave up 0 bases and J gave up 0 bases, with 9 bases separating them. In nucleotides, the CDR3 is TGTGCCAGCAGCTTAGATGGTCCCTTCTCTGGGGCCAACGTCCTGACTTTC. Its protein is CASSLDGPFSGANVLTF.

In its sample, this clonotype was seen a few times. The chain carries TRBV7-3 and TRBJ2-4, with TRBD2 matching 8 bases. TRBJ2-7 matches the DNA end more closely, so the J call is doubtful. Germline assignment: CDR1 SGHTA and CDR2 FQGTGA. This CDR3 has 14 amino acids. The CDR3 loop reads CASSLYGGEYEQYF. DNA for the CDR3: TGTGCCAGCAGCTTATACGGGGGGGAATACGAGCAGTACTTC.

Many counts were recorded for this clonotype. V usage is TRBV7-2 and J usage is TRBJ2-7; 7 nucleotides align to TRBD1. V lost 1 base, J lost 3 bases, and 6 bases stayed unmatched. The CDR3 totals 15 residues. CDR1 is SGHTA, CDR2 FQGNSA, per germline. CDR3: CASSLVGGLSYEQYF. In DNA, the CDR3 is TGTGCCAGCAGCTTAGTAGGGGGCCTTAGCTACGAGCAGTACTTC.

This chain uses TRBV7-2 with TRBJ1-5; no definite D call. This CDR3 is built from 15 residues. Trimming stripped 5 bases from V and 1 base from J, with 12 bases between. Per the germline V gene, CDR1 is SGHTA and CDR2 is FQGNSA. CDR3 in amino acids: CASSRDSTSNQPQHF. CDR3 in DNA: TGTGCCAGCAGCCGAGACTCTACGAGCAATCAGCCCCAGCATTTT. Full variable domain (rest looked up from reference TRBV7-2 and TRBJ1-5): GAGVSQSPSNKVTEKGKDVELRCDPISGHTALYWYRQSLGQGLEFLIYFQGNSAPDKSGLPSDRFSAERTGGSVSTLTIQRTQQEDSAVYLCASSRDSTSNQPQHFGDGTRLSIL.

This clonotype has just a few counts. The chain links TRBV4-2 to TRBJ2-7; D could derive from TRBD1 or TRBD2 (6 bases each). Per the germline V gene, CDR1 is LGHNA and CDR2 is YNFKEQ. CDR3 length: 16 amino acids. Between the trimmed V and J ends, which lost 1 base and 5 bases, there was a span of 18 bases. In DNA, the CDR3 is TGTGCCAGCAGCCAAGCCCCGCGCTCAGGGGAGGACGAGCAGTACTTC. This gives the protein CASSQAPRSGEDEQYF.

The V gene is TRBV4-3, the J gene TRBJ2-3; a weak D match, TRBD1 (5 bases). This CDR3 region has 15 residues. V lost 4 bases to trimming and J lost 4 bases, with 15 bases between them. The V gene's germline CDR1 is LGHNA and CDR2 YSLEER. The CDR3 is CASSRGQGVADTQYF. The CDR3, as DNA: TGCGCCAGCAGCCGGGGTCAGGGCGTCGCAGATACGCAGTATTTT.

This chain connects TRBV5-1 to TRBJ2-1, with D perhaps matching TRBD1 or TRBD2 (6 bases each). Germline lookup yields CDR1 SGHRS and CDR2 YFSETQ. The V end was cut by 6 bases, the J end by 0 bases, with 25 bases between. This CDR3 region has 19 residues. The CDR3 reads CASTNRLVGGISSYNEQFF. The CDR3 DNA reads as TGCGCCAGCACCAACAGGCTAGTGGGGGGCATTAGCTCCTACAATGAGCAGTTCTTC.

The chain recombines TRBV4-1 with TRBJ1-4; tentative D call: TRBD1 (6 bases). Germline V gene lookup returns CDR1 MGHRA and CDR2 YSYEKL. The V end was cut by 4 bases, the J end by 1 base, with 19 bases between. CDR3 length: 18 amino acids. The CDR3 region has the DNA TGCGCCAGCAGCCCGGGGGGGCAGCGGGGAATAACTAATGAAAAACTGTTTTTT. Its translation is CASSPGGQRGITNEKLFF.

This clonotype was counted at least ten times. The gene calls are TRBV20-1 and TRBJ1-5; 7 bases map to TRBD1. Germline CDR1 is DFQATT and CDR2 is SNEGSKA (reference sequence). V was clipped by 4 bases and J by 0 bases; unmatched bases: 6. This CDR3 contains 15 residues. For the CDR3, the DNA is TGCAGTGCTACGGAGGGGGCATATAGCAATCAGCCCCAGCATTTT. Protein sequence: CSATEGAYSNQPQHF.

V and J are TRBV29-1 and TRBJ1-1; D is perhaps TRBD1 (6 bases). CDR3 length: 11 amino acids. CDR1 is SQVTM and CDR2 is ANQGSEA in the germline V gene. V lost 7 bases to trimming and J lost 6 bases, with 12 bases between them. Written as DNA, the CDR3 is TGCAGCGCTTCGGGGGGGCCTGAAGCTTTCTTT. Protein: CSASGGPEAFF.

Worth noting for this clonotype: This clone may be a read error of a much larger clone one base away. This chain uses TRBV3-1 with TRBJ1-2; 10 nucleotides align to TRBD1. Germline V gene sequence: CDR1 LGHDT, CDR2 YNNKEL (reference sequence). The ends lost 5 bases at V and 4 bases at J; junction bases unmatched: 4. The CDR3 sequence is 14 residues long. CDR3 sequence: CASSARTGGYGYTF. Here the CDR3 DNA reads TGTGCCAGCAGCGCCCGGACAGGGGGCTATGGCTACACCTTC.